The source of this T cell receptor (beta chain) is a study of cytomegalovirus exposure and HLA in healthy donors. Comments on this clone: This specimen includes other DNA sequences encoding the same CDR3.

This PCR relied on a set of 60 Vbeta primers and 13 Jbeta primers. TCRdb keeps only in-frame clones here, not all; method: immunoSEQ multiplex PCR. The listing contains some 150,000 clones. Germline CDR1 and CDR2: SEHNR and FQNEAQ (reference sequence). With 5 bases removed from V and 4 bases from J, the gap between germline ends came to 23 bases. The CDR3 is 17 residues long. This sequence was found in a woman aged 18-29 years in good health and CMV-seropositive. This sequence joins TRBV7-9 and TRBJ1-2; tentative D call: TRBD1 (5 bases). Sequencing was carried out using PBMCs. CDR3 DNA sequence: TGTGCCAGCAGCCGGGGGGGGAGCCAGGGCCGTCTCTATGGCTACACCTTC. Protein product: CASSRGGSQGRLYGYTF.